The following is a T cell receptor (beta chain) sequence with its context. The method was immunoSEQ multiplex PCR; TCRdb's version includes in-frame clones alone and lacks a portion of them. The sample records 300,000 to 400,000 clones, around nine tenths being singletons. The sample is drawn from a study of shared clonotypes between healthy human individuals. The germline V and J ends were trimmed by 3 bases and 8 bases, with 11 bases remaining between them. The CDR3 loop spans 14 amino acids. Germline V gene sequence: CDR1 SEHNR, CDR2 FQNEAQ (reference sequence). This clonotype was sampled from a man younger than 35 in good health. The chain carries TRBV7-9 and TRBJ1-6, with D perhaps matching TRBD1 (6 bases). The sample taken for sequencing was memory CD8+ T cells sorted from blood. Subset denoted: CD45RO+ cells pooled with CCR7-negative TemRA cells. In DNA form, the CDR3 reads TGTGCCAGCAGCTTCTTAGGGGGTGATTCACCCCTCCACTTT. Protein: CASSFLGGDSPLHF. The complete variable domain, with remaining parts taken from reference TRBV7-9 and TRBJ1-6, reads DTGVSQNPRHKITKRGQNVTFRCDPISEHNRLYWYRQTLGQGPEFLTYFQNEAQLEKSRLLSDRFSAERPKGSFSTLEIQRTEQGDSAMYLCASSFLGGDSPLHFGNGTRLTVT.